This T cell receptor beta chain was recovered during a study of cytomegalovirus exposure and HLA in healthy donors. This clone was detected only once. Its antigen is unknown. CDR3 length: 15 residues. Germline CDR1 reads SGDLS; CDR2 reads YYNGEE. The V gene end was trimmed by 2 bases and the J gene end by 4 bases; junction bases not matched to a gene: 4. The PCR ran on 60 Vbeta and 13 Jbeta primers. Study processing details: In a later analysis, some 80 million unique TCR beta chains included roughly 11 million shared by two or more donors. Data came from immunoSEQ multiplex PCR; TCRdb stores just in-frame clones and leaves some out. From that table come the V and J calls and clone size; the DNA was used to work out D and trimming. The sample lists 150,000 to 200,000 clones, around 78% occurring once. Donors in the study were healthy people who gave bone marrow. General study findings and limits: In a later analysis, HLA-C alleles had the fewest associated TCRs, DRB1 alleles the most. Prior analysis indicated that the majority of TCR beta V segments exhibited productivity approximately 90% or approximately 30% of the time.

The sequenced sample was PBMCs. The clonotype was recovered from a woman in her 30s in good health and CMV-seropositive. This sequence joins TRBV9 and TRBJ2-1, with 9 bases aligning to TRBD2. The CDR3 loop is CASSVVTSGYNEQFF. For the CDR3, the DNA is TGTGCCAGCAGCGTGGTGACTAGCGGATACAATGAGCAGTTCTTC.